This TCR beta chain was identified in a study of T cell responses to AZD1222 COVID-19 vaccine. Study in general: Timing groups of about 4 and about 12 weeks for second doses were pooled.

General observations from the study: Regions 160-218 and 743-854 held dominance among vaccine-associated CD4 TCRs, which spanned spike. As reported, nearly half of all spike-specific TCRs target variant regions that are unmutated. Sampling captured repertoires only after the peak T cell response.

Comment on this clone: Its antigen is currently unknown.

CDR1 and CDR2 from the germline V gene are LNHNV and YYDKDF (reference sequence). Trimming removed 6 bases from V and 4 bases from J, with 9 bases in between. The CDR3 has 12 residues. The protocol was immunoSEQ multiplex PCR, while the TCRdb copy is restricted to in-frame clones and leaves out a portion. The sample lists around 91,000 clones; more than 70% were seen once. This chain links TRBV15 with TRBJ2-5; D not certain. The source of this sequence is an adult in good health. This specimen was peripheral blood, taken on day 0 of AZD1222 vaccination. Written as DNA, the CDR3 is TGTGCCACCAGTGGTGTTGGAGAGACCCAGTACTTC. It translates to CATSGVGETQYF.